A single sample gave rise to the 17 T cell receptor beta chains below, sequenced in a study of response to subunit inactivated influenza vaccine. TCRdb redid the calling of the RT-PCR reads with MiXCR, one entry per CDR3 protein. The data hold 400,000 to 650,000 distinct CDR3 sequences, with roughly 7.6% observed a single time. The material was PBMCs from blood, obtained around 25 months after vaccination. The receptors were sampled from a man between 50 and 69 years old who received an inactivated influenza vaccine.

This clonotype has a handful of counts. CDR3 nucleotides: TGCAGTGCTAGGGGGCAGCCCCTGGATACGCAGTATTTT. Translating gives CSARGQPLDTQYF. The chain is built from TRBV20-1 and TRBJ2-3; possibly TRBD1 for D (5 bases). This CDR3 region has 13 residues. Germline CDR1 is DFQATT and CDR2 is SNEGSKA (reference sequence). Trimming stripped 3 bases from V and 6 bases from J, with 13 bases between.

This clonotype has at least ten counts. This chain joins TRBV29-1 and TRBJ1-1, with D perhaps matching TRBD1 (6 bases). Germline V gene lookup returns CDR1 SQVTM and CDR2 ANQGSEA. The V end was cut by 8 bases, the J end by 2 bases, with 18 bases between. The length of the CDR3 is 14 residues. CDR3 amino acids: CSLGGPGGNTEAFF. The CDR3, as DNA: TGCAGCCTAGGGGGGCCCGGAGGAAACACTGAAGCTTTCTTT.

This clonotype has more than one count but fewer than ten. This chain joins TRBV6-5 and TRBJ1-1, with D possibly matching TRBD1 (5 bases). Trimming took 2 bases from V and 7 from J, leaving 11 bases between them. The CDR3 is 13 residues long. CDR1 is MNHEY and CDR2 is SVGAGI in the germline V gene. CDR3 in DNA: TGTGCCAGCAGTTACCGGGGCGCTTTTGAAGCTTTCTTT. This translates into CASSYRGAFEAFF.

There are a few counts of this clonotype. The chain couples TRBV7-2 to TRBJ2-2; perhaps TRBD1 as D (6 bases). The V and J ends lost 3 bases and 6 bases respectively, with 11 bases between them. Germline CDR1 is SGHTA and CDR2 is FQGNSA. The CDR3 is 14 amino acids. CDR3 nucleotides: TGTGCCAGCAGCTTGGACAGTTTTCCCGGGGAGCTGTTTTTT. Protein sequence: CASSLDSFPGELFF.

There are a few counts of this clonotype. This rearrangement joins TRBV6-2 or TRBV6-3 to TRBJ1-6; D gene unclear. The V end was cut by 2 bases, the J end by 9 bases, with 8 bases between. The V gene's germline CDR1 is MNHEY and CDR2 SVGEGT. The CDR3 runs 13 residues. Here the CDR3 reads CASSYAPPSPLHF. The CDR3 DNA reads TGTGCCAGCAGTTACGCTCCCCCTTCACCCCTCCACTTT.

The chain couples TRBV4-3 to TRBJ1-2; 11 bases map to TRBD1. The CDR3 length is 18 residues. J lost 4 bases, V lost 1 base, and 11 bases had no gene match. Germline V CDR1 and CDR2: LGHNA, YSLEER. The CDR3 nucleotides are TGCGCCAGCAGCCAAGCCGGGACAGGGGGATCAGCCACCTATGGCTACACCTTC. Translating it yields CASSQAGTGGSATYGYTF.

There are many counts of this clonotype. The chain is built from TRBV20-1 and TRBJ2-1; 11 bases align to TRBD2. CDR1 and CDR2 (germline): DFQATT, SNEGSKA (reference sequence). The V and J ends lost 4 bases and 7 bases, in that order; junction bases with no gene match: 12. There are 16 residues in the CDR3. CDR3 DNA sequence: TGCAGTGCTATCCGGGTTAGCGGGGGGGCAACAAATGAGCAGTTCTTC. This codes for CSAIRVSGGATNEQFF.

Ten or more counts support this clonotype. This CDR3 reads CASSRRGYEQYF. The CDR3 DNA reads TGTGCCAGCAGCCGTCGGGGCTACGAGCAGTACTTC. The chain joins TRBV28 to TRBJ2-7, with TRBD2 as a possible D gene (5 bases). CDR1 is MDHEN and CDR2 is SYDVKM in the germline V gene. The CDR3 covers 12 residues. V was clipped by 6 bases and J by 3 bases, with 9 bases between them.

The rearrangement links TRBV6-1 to TRBJ1-1; D might be TRBD1 (6 bases). The germline V gene has CDR1 MNHNS and CDR2 SASEGT. Between the trimmed V and J ends, which lost 8 bases and 5 bases, there was a span of 9 bases. The length of the CDR3 is 11 residues. CDR3: CASLGGTEAFF. Here the CDR3 DNA reads TGTGCCAGCCTAGGGGGAACTGAAGCTTTCTTT.

The V call is TRBV10-3, the J call TRBJ2-2; TRBD1 matches 9 bases. CDR3 length equals 16 residues. Per germline, CDR1 ENHRY and CDR2 SYGVKD. With V trimmed by 3 bases and J by 5 bases, 7 bases remained unmatched. The CDR3 sequence is CAISDTGGGRTGELFF. In DNA form, the CDR3 reads TGTGCCATCAGTGATACAGGGGGCGGGAGAACCGGGGAGCTGTTTTTT.

This sequence joins TRBV3-1 and TRBJ2-7; D gene uncertain. CDR3 size: 15 residues. Per the germline V gene, CDR1 is LGHDT and CDR2 is YNNKEL (reference sequence). The V and J ends lost 5 bases and 5 bases respectively, with 19 bases between them. The CDR3 bases are TGTGCCAGCAGCAAGCAGGCGTCTTTTACACACGAGCAGTACTTC. It codes for CASSKQASFTHEQYF.

Ten or more counts support this clonotype. The rearrangement uses TRBV7-9 and TRBJ2-2; TRBD1 might be the D (5 bases). V was cut by 9 bases and J by 3 bases, with 8 bases left in between. Germline V lookup: CDR1 SEHNR, CDR2 FQNEAQ (reference sequence). The CDR3 totals 12 residues. The CDR3 DNA follows: TGTGCCAGACAGGTTGACACCGGGGAGCTGTTTTTT. Protein product: CARQVDTGELFF.

This clonotype was seen a few times. Here the CDR3 reads CASRPGWGGIQNTEAFF. CDR3 bases: TGTGCCAGCAGGCCCGGGTGGGGGGGGATCCAGAACACTGAAGCTTTCTTT. The gene calls are TRBV6-1 and TRBJ1-1, with a possible D match to TRBD1 (5 bases). This CDR3 is built from 17 residues. The V end was cut by 6 bases, the J end by 1 base, with 21 bases between. Germline V gives CDR1 MNHNS, CDR2 SASEGT.

This clonotype was detected many times. The rearrangement uses TRBV6-2 or TRBV6-3 and TRBJ2-1, with D maybe TRBD2 (6 bases). Germline assignment: CDR1 MNHEY and CDR2 SVGEGT. V was shortened by 2 bases and J by 0 bases, with 11 bases between the two germline ends. The CDR3 spans 16 residues. This CDR3 reads CASSYGAGSSYNEQFF. The CDR3 DNA reads TGTGCCAGCAGTTACGGGGCGGGGAGCTCCTACAATGAGCAGTTCTTC.

This clonotype came up a few times. This chain links TRBV4-1 with TRBJ2-7; weak D call: TRBD1 (5 bases). Germline values: CDR1 MGHRA, CDR2 YSYEKL. The CDR3 runs to 13 residues. Trimming took off 4 bases at V and 5 bases at J, with 12 bases between the two ends. CDR3 amino acids: CASSPRVGDEQYF. The DNA for the CDR3 is TGCGCCAGCAGCCCCCGGGTAGGGGACGAGCAGTACTTC.

This clonotype appeared a few times. The chain combines TRBV12-3 or TRBV12-4 with TRBJ2-1; 12 bases map to TRBD2. The CDR3 length is 16 residues. After removal of 8 bases from V and 4 bases from J, the junction contained 9 bases not matched to a gene. The DNA for the CDR3 is TGTGCCAGCCCAAAGAGGACTAGCGGGATATACAATGAGCAGTTCTTC. Translation gives CASPKRTSGIYNEQFF.

Only a few counts were recorded for this clonotype. The chain is built from TRBV5-1 and TRBJ2-1, with 15 nucleotides matching TRBD2. Germline trimming cut 4 bases from V and 6 bases from J; bases unmatched to any gene: 14. The germline gives CDR1 SGHRS, CDR2 YFSETQ. There are 19 residues in the CDR3. The CDR3 region has the DNA TGCGCCAGCAGCCCCGGACTAGCGGGAGGGCCTAAGTCTGTCAATGAGCAGTTCTTC. The encoded protein is CASSPGLAGGPKSVNEQFF.